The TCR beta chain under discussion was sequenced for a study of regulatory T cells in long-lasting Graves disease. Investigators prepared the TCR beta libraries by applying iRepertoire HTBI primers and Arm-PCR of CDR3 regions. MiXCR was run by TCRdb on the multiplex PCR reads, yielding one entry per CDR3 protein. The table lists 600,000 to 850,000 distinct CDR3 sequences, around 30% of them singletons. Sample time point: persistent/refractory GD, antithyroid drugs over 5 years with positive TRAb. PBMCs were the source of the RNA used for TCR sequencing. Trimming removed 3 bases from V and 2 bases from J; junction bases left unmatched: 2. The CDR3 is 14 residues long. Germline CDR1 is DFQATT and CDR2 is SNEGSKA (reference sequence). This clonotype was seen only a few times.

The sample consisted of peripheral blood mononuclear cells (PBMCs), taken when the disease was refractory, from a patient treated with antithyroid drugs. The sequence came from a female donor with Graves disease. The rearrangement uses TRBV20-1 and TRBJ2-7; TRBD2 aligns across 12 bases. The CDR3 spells CSASRLAGAYEQYF. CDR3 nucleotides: TGCAGTGCTAGTAGACTAGCGGGAGCCTACGAGCAGTACTTC.